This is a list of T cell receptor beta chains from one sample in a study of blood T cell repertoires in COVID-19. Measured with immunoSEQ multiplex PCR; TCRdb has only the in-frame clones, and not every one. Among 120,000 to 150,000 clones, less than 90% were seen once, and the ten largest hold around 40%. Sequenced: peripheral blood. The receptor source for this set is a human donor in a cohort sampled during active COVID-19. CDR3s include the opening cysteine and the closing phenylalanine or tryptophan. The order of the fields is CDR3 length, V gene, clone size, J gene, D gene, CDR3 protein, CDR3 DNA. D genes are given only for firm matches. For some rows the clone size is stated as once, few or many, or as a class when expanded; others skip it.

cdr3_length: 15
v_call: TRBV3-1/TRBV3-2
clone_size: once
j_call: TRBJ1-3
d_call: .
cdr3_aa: CASSQGRGIGGTIYF
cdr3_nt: TGTGCCAGCAGCCAAGGCCGAGGAATAGGGGGCACCATATATTTT

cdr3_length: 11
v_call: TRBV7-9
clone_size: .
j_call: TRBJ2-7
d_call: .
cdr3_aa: CASQLDYEQYF
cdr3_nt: TGTGCCAGCCAACTAGACTACGAGCAGTACTTC

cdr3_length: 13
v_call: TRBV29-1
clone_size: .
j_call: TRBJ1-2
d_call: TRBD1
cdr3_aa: CSVEGTGGAKFTF
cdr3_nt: TGCAGCGTTGAGGGGACAGGGGGCGCGAAGTTCACCTTC

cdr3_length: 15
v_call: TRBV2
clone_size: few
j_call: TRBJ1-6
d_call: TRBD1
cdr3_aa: CASSGGDRVNSPLHF
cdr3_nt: TGTGCCAGCAGTGGAGGGGACAGGGTTAATTCACCCCTCCACTTT

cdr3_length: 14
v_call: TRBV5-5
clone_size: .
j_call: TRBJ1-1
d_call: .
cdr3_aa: CASTPQGLGTEAFF
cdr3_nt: TGTGCCAGCACACCCCAGGGGTTGGGCACTGAAGCTTTCTTT

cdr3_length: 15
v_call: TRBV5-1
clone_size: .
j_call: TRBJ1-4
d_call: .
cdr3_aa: CASSLGGRADEKLFF
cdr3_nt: TGCGCCAGCAGCTTGGGGGGCAGGGCGGATGAAAAACTGTTTTTT

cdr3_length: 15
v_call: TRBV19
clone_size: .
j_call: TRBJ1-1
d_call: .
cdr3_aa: CATRQDGGENTEAFF
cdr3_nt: TGTGCCACCCGACAGGACGGTGGGGAGAACACTGAAGCTTTCTTT

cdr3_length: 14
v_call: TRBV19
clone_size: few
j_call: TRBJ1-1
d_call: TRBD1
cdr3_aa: CASSPGTGGTEAFF
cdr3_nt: TGTGCCAGTAGTCCCGGGACAGGGGGCACTGAAGCTTTCTTT

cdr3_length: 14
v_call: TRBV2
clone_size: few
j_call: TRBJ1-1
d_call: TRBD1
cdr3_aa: CASSPRQGFTEAFF
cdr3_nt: TGTGCCAGCAGTCCCCGACAGGGTTTCACTGAAGCTTTCTTT

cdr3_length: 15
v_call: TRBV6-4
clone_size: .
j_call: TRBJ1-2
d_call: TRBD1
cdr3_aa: CASSEGGESYYGYTF
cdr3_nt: TGTGCCAGCAGTGAAGGGGGCGAAAGTTACTATGGCTACACCTTC

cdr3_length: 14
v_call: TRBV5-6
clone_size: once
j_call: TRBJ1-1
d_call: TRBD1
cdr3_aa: CASKPQGENTEAFF
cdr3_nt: TGTGCCAGCAAGCCCCAGGGGGAGAACACTGAAGCTTTCTTT

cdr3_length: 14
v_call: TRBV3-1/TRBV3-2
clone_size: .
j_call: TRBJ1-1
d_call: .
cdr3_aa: CASSQGLRNTEAFF
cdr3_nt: TGTGCCAGCAGCCAAGGGTTGAGGAACACTGAAGCTTTCTTT

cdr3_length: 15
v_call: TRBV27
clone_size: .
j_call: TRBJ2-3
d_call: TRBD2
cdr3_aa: CASSPGLAPTDTQYF
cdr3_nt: TGTGCCAGCAGTCCAGGACTAGCTCCCACAGATACGCAGTATTTT

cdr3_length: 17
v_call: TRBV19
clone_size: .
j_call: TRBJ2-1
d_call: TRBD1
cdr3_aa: CASSMSRWDRDVYEQFF
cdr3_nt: TGTGCCAGTAGTATGTCGCGTTGGGACAGGGACGTTTATGAGCAGTTCTTC

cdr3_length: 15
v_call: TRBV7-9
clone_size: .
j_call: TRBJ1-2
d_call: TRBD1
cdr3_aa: CASSPAGQGSGGYTF
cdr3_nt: TGTGCCAGCAGCCCTGCGGGACAGGGGTCCGGGGGCTACACCTTC

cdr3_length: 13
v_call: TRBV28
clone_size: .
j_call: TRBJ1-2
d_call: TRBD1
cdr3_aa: CASSQGQGYGYTF
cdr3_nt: TGTGCCAGCAGCCAGGGACAGGGATATGGCTACACCTTC

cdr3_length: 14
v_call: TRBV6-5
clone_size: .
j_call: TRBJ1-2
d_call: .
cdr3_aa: CASSFSRDGYGYTF
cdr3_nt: TGTGCCAGCAGTTTCTCCCGGGATGGGTATGGCTACACCTTC

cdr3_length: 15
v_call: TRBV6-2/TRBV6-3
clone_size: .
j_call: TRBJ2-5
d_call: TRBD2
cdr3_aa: CASSYEAGGQETQYF
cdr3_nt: TGTGCCAGCAGTTACGAAGCGGGGGGGCAAGAGACCCAGTACTTC

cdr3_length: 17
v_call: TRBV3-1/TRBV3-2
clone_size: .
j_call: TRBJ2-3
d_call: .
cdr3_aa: CASSQDLALASTDTQYF
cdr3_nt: TGTGCCAGCAGCCAAGATCTAGCGTTAGCTAGCACAGATACGCAGTATTTT

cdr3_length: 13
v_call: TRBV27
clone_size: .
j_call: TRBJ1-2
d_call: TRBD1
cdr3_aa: CASSSSGGGGYTF
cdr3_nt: TGTGCCAGCAGTTCCTCAGGGGGTGGAGGCTACACCTTC

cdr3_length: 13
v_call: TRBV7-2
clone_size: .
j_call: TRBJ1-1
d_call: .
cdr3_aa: CASTRTEMTEAFF
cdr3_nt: TGTGCCAGCACCAGGACAGAGATGACTGAAGCTTTCTTT

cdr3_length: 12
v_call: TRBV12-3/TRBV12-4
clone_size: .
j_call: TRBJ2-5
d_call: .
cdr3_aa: CASRRGSETQYF
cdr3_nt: TGTGCCAGCAGACGGGGTTCCGAGACCCAGTACTTC

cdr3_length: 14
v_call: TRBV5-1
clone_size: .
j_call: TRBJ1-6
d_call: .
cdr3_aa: CASSFAGKESPLHF
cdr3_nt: TGCGCCAGCAGCTTCGCAGGGAAGGAGTCACCCCTCCACTTT

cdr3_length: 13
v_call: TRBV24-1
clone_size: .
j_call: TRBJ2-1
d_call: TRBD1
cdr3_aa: CATSRQGTYEQFF
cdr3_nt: TGTGCCACCAGTAGACAGGGAACTTATGAGCAGTTCTTC

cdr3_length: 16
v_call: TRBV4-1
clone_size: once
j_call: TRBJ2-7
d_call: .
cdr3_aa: CASSQAPDRPPYEQYF
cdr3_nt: TGCGCCAGCAGCCAAGCCCCTGACAGGCCCCCCTACGAGCAGTACTTC

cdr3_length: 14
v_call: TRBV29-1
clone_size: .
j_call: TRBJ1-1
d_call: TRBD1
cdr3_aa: CSVEPGQENTEAFF
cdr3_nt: TGCAGCGTTGAACCGGGACAGGAGAACACTGAAGCTTTCTTT

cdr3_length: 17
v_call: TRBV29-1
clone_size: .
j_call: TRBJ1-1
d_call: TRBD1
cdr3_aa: CSVGTGYLFGQNTEAFF
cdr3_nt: TGCAGCGTAGGGACAGGGTATCTTTTCGGTCAGAACACTGAAGCTTTCTTT

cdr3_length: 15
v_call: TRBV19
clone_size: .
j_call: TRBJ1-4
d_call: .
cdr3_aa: CASSAHSLDNEKLFF
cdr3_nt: TGTGCCAGTAGTGCGCACAGCCTGGATAATGAAAAACTGTTTTTT

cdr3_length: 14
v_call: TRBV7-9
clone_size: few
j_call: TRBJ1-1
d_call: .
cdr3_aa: CASGRGDMNTEAFF
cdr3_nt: TGTGCCAGCGGTCGGGGAGACATGAACACTGAAGCTTTCTTT

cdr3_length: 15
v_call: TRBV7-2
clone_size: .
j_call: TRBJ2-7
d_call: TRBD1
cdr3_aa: CASSLEVGQGYEQYF
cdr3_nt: TGTGCCAGCAGCTTAGAGGTGGGACAGGGATACGAGCAGTACTTC

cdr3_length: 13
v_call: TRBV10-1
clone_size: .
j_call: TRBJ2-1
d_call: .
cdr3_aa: CATRRASRDEQFF
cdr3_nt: TGCGCCACCCGGAGAGCGAGCCGGGATGAGCAGTTCTTC

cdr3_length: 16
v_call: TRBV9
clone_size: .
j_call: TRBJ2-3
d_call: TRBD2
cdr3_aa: CASSVPRSGGADTQYF
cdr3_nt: TGTGCCAGCAGCGTCCCTCGGAGCGGGGGGGCAGATACGCAGTATTTT

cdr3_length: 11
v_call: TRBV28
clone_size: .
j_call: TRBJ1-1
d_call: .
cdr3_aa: CASSPNTEAFF
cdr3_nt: TGTGCCAGCAGCCCTAACACTGAAGCTTTCTTT

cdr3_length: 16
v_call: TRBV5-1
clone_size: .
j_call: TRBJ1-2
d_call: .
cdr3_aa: CASSLGGQQTNYGYTF
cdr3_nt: TGCGCCAGCAGCTTGGGTGGACAGCAGACAAACTATGGCTACACCTTC

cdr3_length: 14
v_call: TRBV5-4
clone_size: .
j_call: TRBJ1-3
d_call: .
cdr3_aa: CASSFSGSGNTIYF
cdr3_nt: TGTGCCAGCAGCTTCTCGGGTTCGGGAAACACCATATATTTT

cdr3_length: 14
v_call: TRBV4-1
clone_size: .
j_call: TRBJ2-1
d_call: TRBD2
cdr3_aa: CASSQELAQDEQFF
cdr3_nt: TGCGCCAGCAGCCAGGAACTAGCGCAGGATGAGCAGTTCTTC

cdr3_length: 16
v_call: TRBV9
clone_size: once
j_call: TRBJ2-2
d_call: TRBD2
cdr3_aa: CASSVGAGLAPGELFF
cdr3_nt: TGTGCCAGCAGCGTAGGCGCGGGACTAGCCCCCGGGGAGCTGTTTTTT

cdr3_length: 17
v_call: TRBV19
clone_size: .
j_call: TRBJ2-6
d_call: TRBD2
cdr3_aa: CASSIGWGGSGANVLTF
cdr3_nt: TGTGCCAGTAGTATAGGATGGGGGGGCTCTGGGGCCAACGTCCTGACTTTC

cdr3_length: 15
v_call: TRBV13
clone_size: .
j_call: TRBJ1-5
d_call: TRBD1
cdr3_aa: CASSWGPAGGHPQHF
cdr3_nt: TGTGCCAGCAGCTGGGGCCCGGCAGGGGGTCACCCCCAGCATTTT

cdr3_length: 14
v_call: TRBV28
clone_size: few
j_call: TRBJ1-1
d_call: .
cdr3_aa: CASSLTVTVSEAFF
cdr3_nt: TGTGCCAGCAGTTTAACTGTCACCGTGTCTGAAGCTTTCTTT

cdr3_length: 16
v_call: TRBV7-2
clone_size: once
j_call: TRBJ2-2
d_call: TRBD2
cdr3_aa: CASSQRAGGNTGELFF
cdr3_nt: TGTGCCAGCAGCCAAAGAGCGGGGGGGAACACCGGGGAGCTGTTTTTT

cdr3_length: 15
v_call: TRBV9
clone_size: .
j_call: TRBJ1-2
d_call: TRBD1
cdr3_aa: CASSGTGQGNYGYTF
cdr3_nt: TGTGCCAGCAGCGGGACCGGACAGGGGAACTATGGCTACACCTTC

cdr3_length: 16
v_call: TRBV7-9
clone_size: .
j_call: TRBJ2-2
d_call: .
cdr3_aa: CASSPRVMRSTGELFF
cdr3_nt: TGTGCCAGCAGCCCCCGGGTGATGCGGAGCACCGGGGAGCTGTTTTTT

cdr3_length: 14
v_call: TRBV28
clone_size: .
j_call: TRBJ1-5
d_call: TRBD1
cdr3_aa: CASSRTGGRQPQHF
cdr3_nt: TGTGCCAGCAGCCGTACAGGGGGCCGACAGCCCCAGCATTTT

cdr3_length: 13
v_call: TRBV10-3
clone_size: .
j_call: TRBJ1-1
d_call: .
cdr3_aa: CAISDLKQDEAFF
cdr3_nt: TGTGCCATCAGTGACTTGAAGCAGGATGAAGCTTTCTTT

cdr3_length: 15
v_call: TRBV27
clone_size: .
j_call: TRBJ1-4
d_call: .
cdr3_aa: CASRPYRATNEKLFF
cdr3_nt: TGTGCCAGCAGACCTTACAGGGCAACTAATGAAAAACTGTTTTTT

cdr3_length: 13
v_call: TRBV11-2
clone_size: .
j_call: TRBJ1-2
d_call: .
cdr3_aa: CASSSTGYYGYTF
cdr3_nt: TGTGCCAGCAGCTCGACAGGCTACTATGGCTACACCTTC

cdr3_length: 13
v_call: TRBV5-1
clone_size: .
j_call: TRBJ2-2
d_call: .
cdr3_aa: CASTGRVTGELFF
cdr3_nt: TGCGCCAGCACAGGGCGCGTCACCGGGGAGCTGTTTTTT

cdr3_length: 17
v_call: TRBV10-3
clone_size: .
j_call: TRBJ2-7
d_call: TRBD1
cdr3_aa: CAISERGDRGRDNEQYF
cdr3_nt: TGTGCCATCAGTGAGAGGGGAGACAGGGGGCGCGATAACGAGCAGTACTTC

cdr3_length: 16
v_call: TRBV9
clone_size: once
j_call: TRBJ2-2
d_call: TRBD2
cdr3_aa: CASSVQRGRNTGELFF
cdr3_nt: TGTGCCAGCAGCGTCCAGCGGGGGCGGAACACCGGGGAGCTGTTTTTT

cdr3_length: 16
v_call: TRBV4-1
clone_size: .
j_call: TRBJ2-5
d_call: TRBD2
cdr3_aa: CASSQLSGGADETQYF
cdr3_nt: TGCGCCAGCAGCCAACTTAGCGGGGGGGCCGACGAGACCCAGTACTTC

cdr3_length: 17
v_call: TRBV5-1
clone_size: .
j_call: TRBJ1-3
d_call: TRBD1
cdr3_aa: CASSLEDRVSSGNTIYF
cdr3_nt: TGCGCCAGCAGCTTGGAGGACAGGGTGAGCTCTGGAAACACCATATATTTT

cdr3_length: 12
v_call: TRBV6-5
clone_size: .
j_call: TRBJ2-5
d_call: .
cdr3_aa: CASRGFQETQYF
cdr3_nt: TGTGCCAGCCGGGGGTTCCAAGAGACCCAGTACTTC

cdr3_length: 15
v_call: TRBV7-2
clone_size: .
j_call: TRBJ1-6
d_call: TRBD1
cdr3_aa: CASSFRDRGNSPLHF
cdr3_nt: TGTGCCAGCAGCTTCCGGGACAGGGGTAATTCACCCCTCCACTTT

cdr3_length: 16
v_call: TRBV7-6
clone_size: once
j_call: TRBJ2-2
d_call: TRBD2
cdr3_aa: CASSLGLAANTGELFF
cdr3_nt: TGTGCCAGCAGCTTAGGACTAGCTGCGAACACCGGGGAGCTGTTTTTT

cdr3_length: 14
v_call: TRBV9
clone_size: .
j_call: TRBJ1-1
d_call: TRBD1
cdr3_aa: CASSIRTGATEAFF
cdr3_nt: TGTGCCAGCAGCATCCGGACAGGGGCGACTGAAGCTTTCTTT

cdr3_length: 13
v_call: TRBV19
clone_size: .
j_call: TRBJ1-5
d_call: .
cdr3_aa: CASSIPGYQPQHF
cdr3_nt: TGTGCCAGTAGTATCCCGGGGTATCAGCCCCAGCATTTT

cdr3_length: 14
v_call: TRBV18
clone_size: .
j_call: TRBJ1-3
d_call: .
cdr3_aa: CASSRGSDGNTIYF
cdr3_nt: TGTGCCAGCTCACGAGGGTCTGACGGAAACACCATATATTTT

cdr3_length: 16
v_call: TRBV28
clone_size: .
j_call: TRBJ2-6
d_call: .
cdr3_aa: CASSAPLSSGANVLTF
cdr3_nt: TGTGCCAGCAGCGCCCCGTTGAGCTCTGGGGCCAACGTCCTGACTTTC